One and the same sample provided the 31 T cell receptor beta chains below, sequenced in a study of CD8 T cells in ankylosing spondylitis. Their target antigens are unknown. Study conclusions and caveats: One TCR beta motif, made up of several highly homologous variants, appeared characteristic of ankylosing spondylitis blood.

MiXCR, applied by TCRdb to the 5' RACE reads, yields one record per CDR3 protein. The sample lists around 130,000 distinct CDR3 sequences, 17% occurring once. Sequencing was done on a sample of blood, either unsorted or a sorted T cell fraction (not recorded which). The receptors come from a male donor with ankylosing spondylitis.

The genes are TRBV11-3 and TRBJ1-1; 7 bases map to TRBD1. The J segment lost 6 bases and the V segment lost 5 bases, leaving 6 bases of the junction unmatched. The germline V gene encodes CDR1 SGHNT and CDR2 YENEEA. CDR3 size: 13 residues. This chain's CDR3 is CASSPLQGSEAFF. The CDR3 region has the DNA TGTGCCAGCAGCCCGCTACAGGGGTCTGAAGCTTTCTTT.

The chain recombines TRBV20-1 with TRBJ2-1; 13 nucleotides line up with TRBD2. V lost 4 bases, J lost 4 bases, and 28 bases stayed unmatched. This CDR3 has 23 residues. The V gene's germline CDR1 is DFQATT and CDR2 SNEGSKA (reference sequence). CDR3 sequence (DNA): TGCAGTGCTATTCTGGAGCGAGCGGGGGAGGTTTGGACTAGCGGGAGCCAATACAATGAGCAGTTCTTC. Translation: CSAILERAGEVWTSGSQYNEQFF.

The J gene is TRBJ2-3, the V gene TRBV28; possible D gene TRBD2, 6 bases. Trimming left V 5 bases short and J 6 bases short, with 18 bases between. This CDR3 has 15 amino acids. CDR1 MDHEN and CDR2 SYDVKM come from the germline V gene. CDR3 nucleotide sequence: TGTGCCAGCAGTCCAACTAGCAACCCGGTGGATACGCAGTATTTT. This sequence encodes CASSPTSNPVDTQYF.

V gene TRBV5-1 combines with J gene TRBJ2-7; 7 nucleotides line up with TRBD2. This CDR3 has 11 residues. Germline V gene sequence: CDR1 SGHRS, CDR2 YFSETQ. V dropped 6 bases and J dropped 5; count of bases not matched to a gene: 2. The DNA for the CDR3 is TGCGCCAGCACAGCGGGAAACGAGCAGTACTTC. As protein: CASTAGNEQYF.

The chain carries TRBV5-1 and TRBJ2-7, with D maybe TRBD1 (6 bases). Trimming pared 0 bases from V and 4 bases from J, leaving 11 bases between. Germline V CDR1 and CDR2: SGHRS, YFSETQ. The CDR3 loop spans 14 amino acids. CDR3 in amino acids: CASSLEVRGYEQYF. The DNA for the CDR3 is TGCGCCAGCAGCTTGGAAGTCAGGGGTTACGAGCAGTACTTC. Full variable domain (outside the CDR3, taken from reference TRBV5-1 and TRBJ2-7): KAGVTQTPRYLIKTRGQQVTLSCSPISGHRSVSWYQQTPGQGLQFLFEYFSETQRNKGNFPGRFSGRQFSNSRSEMNVSTLELGDSALYLCASSLEVRGYEQYFGPGTRLTVT.

This clonotype appeared a few times. The chain employs TRBV12-3 or TRBV12-4 and TRBJ1-2, with TRBD1 matching 7 bases. V shed 1 base, J shed 6 bases, and the junction held 5 bases outside the gene matches. The CDR3 is 14 amino acids. CDR3 DNA sequence: TGTGCCAGCAGTTTAGGAGTGACAGGGAATGGCTACACCTTC. This gives the protein CASSLGVTGNGYTF.

V and J are TRBV19 and TRBJ2-1, with D maybe TRBD1 (6 bases). Trimming removed 5 bases from V and 3 bases from J, with 14 bases in between. The CDR3 runs to 15 residues. CDR1 is LNHDA, CDR2 SQIVND, per germline (reference sequence). Written as DNA, the CDR3 is TGTGCCAGTAGTTCCTACTACAGGGTCTACAATGAGCAGTTCTTC. It specifies CASSSYYRVYNEQFF.

This clonotype was detected only a few times. V usage is TRBV5-1 and J usage is TRBJ2-5; 13 bases are a match to TRBD2. The germline V gene has CDR1 SGHRS and CDR2 YFSETQ. The CDR3 is made up of 18 amino acids. The ends lost 1 base at V and 6 bases at J; junction bases unmatched: 12. DNA for the CDR3: TGCGCCAGCAGCTTGCTCGGACTAGCGGGAGTGGAGAGGCAGACCCAGTACTTC. This translates into CASSLLGLAGVERQTQYF.

The V gene is TRBV28, the J gene TRBJ1-1; TRBD1 might be the D (6 bases). The germline gives CDR1 MDHEN, CDR2 SYDVKM. The V gene lost 6 bases and the J gene lost 5 bases, with 13 bases spanning the gap. The CDR3 runs to 13 residues. CDR3 region: CASSLTGPTEAFF. The CDR3 DNA sequence: TGTGCCAGCAGCCTAACAGGGCCTACTGAAGCTTTCTTT.

This clonotype was counted a few times. This sequence joins TRBV27 and TRBJ2-7; 11 positions match TRBD2. The length of the CDR3 is 15 residues. CDR1 MNHEY and CDR2 SMNVEV come from the germline V gene (reference sequence). V was pared by 6 bases and J by 0 bases, with 4 bases of the junction left unmatched. The CDR3 DNA is TGTGCCAGCAGCATAGCGGGAGGGCCCTCCTACGAGCAGTACTTC. As protein: CASSIAGGPSYEQYF.

This chain joins TRBV7-2 and TRBJ2-1; D assignment may be TRBD1 or TRBD2 (5 bases each). The V end lost 3 bases, the J end lost 2 bases, and 8 bases lay between the germline ends. The CDR3 runs 14 residues. The germline V gene encodes CDR1 SGHTA and CDR2 FQGNSA. The CDR3 DNA sequence: TGTGCCAGCAGCTTTGTGGGGGCCTACAATGAGCAGTTCTTC. Residues: CASSFVGAYNEQFF.

This clonotype has at least ten counts. This chain links TRBV29-1 with TRBJ2-1; D perhaps matches TRBD2 (5 bases). Trimming took off 6 bases at V and 9 bases at J, with 9 bases between the two ends. Germline CDR1 SQVTM, CDR2 ANQGSEA. This CDR3 spans 10 amino acids. The CDR3 nucleotides read TGCAGCGTCCAAGAGGGTGAGCAGTTCTTC. It is translated as CSVQEGEQFF.

The chain couples TRBV28 to TRBJ2-1; D gene unclear. The V end lost 4 bases, the J end lost 6 bases, and 10 bases lay between the germline ends. This CDR3 contains 13 residues. The germline V gene has CDR1 MDHEN and CDR2 SYDVKM. The CDR3 nucleotides read TGTGCCAGCAGTTGGGGTTCGCGCAATGAGCAGTTCTTC. Translating gives CASSWGSRNEQFF.

The rearrangement uses TRBV15 and TRBJ1-5; D remains unclear. The CDR3 has 15 residues. CDR1 and CDR2 from the germline V gene are LNHNV and YYDKDF (reference sequence). Trimming left V 4 bases short and J 1 base short, with 11 bases between. This chain's CDR3 is CATSKYTLSNQPQHF. In nucleotides, the CDR3 is TGTGCCACCAGCAAATACACCTTGAGCAATCAGCCCCAGCATTTT. The variable domain in full, with the rest retrieved from reference TRBV15 and TRBJ1-5, is DAMVIQNPRYQVTQFGKPVTLSCSQTLNHNVMYWYQQKSSQAPKLLFHYYDKDFNNEADTPDNFQSRRPNTSFCFLDIRSPGLGDTAMYLCATSKYTLSNQPQHFGDGTRLSIL.

The gene calls are TRBV6-2 or TRBV6-3 and TRBJ2-3, with D uncertain. Trimming stripped 2 bases from V and 0 bases from J, with 6 bases between. From germline, CDR1 is MNHEY and CDR2 SVGEGT. This CDR3 has 14 amino acids. The CDR3 coding sequence is TGTGCCAGCAGTTACGGATCGAGCACAGATACGCAGTATTTT. It specifies CASSYGSSTDTQYF.

Turning to this clonotype: This may be a read error: a much more frequent sequence differs by one nucleotide. The chain recombines TRBV6-5 with TRBJ2-7; a weak D match, TRBD2 (6 bases). The CDR3 consists of 13 residues. Per the germline V gene, CDR1 is MNHEY and CDR2 is SVGAGI. The V gene lost 4 bases and the J gene lost 3 bases, with 10 bases spanning the gap. CDR3 loop: CASSSDGGYEQYF. CDR3 nucleotide sequence: TGTGCCAGCAGTTCCGACGGGGGCTACGAGCAGTACTTC.

The chain joins TRBV27 to TRBJ2-1; 12 positions match TRBD2. The CDR3 is made up of 17 amino acids. V shed 5 bases, J shed 4 bases, and the junction held 9 bases outside the gene matches. The germline V gene has CDR1 MNHEY and CDR2 SMNVEV (reference sequence). The CDR3, as DNA: TGTGCCAGCAGTCCCCGGACTAGCGGGAAAGGATACAATGAGCAGTTCTTC. It yields the protein CASSPRTSGKGYNEQFF.

This clonotype was picked up one time. The chain has TRBV7-3 and TRBJ1-2, with TRBD1 identical over 8 bases. The length of the CDR3 is 16 residues. CDR1 and CDR2 (germline): SGHTA, FQGTGA. Trimming at V came to 1 base and at J to 0 bases, leaving 4 bases not matched to a gene. The CDR3 DNA follows: TGTGCCAGCAGCTTAAGAGGGACAGGCCCTAACTATGGCTACACCTTC. Protein: CASSLRGTGPNYGYTF.

The rearrangement uses TRBV13 and TRBJ2-1; 12 nucleotides line up with TRBD2. CDR3 length: 18 residues. Germline-derived CDR1 and CDR2 are PRHDT and FYEKMQ (reference sequence). Germline trimming cut 5 bases from V and 0 bases from J; bases unmatched to any gene: 8. The CDR3 spells CASSALAGGGSSYNEQFF. Written as DNA, the CDR3 is TGTGCCAGCAGCGCTCTAGCGGGAGGGGGCAGCTCCTACAATGAGCAGTTCTTC.

This clonotype has only a few counts. The genes are TRBV12-3 or TRBV12-4 and TRBJ2-5; no reliable D call. V shed 3 bases and J shed 3 bases, with 8 bases lying between them. The CDR3 is 13 amino acids. CDR3 in DNA: TGTGCCAGCAGTTTTCGTGGTGAAGAGACCCAGTACTTC. Protein product: CASSFRGEETQYF.

This clonotype appeared a few times. V is TRBV6-5 and J is TRBJ2-2; 7 nucleotides match TRBD2. V was pared by 0 bases and J by 7 bases, with 5 bases of the junction left unmatched. Germline assignment: CDR1 MNHEY and CDR2 SVGAGI. This CDR3 contains 15 residues. The CDR3 region is CASSYSALADGELFF. In DNA form, the CDR3 reads TGTGCCAGCAGTTACTCGGCCCTAGCGGACGGGGAGCTGTTTTTT.

There are a few counts of this clonotype. The V gene is TRBV4-3, the J gene TRBJ1-2, with D maybe TRBD1 (5 bases). Trimming took 3 bases from V and 3 from J, leaving 11 bases between them. Per the germline V gene, CDR1 is LGHNA and CDR2 is YSLEER. This CDR3 region has 14 residues. The CDR3 nucleotides are TGCGCCAGCAGCCAGGGAGGGGTGGACTATGGCTACACCTTC. Translating gives CASSQGGVDYGYTF.

This chain joins TRBV7-9 and TRBJ2-3; D may correspond to TRBD1 or TRBD2 (5 bases each). Germline-derived CDR1 and CDR2 are SEHNR and FQNEAQ (reference sequence). Trimming stripped 2 bases from V and 8 bases from J, with 17 bases between. There are 15 residues in the CDR3. Here the CDR3 DNA reads TGTGCCAGCAGCTTACCGGGACCAGAATTTACTACGCAGTATTTT. Its translation is CASSLPGPEFTTQYF.

There are a few counts of this clonotype. The chain has TRBV5-1 and TRBJ2-4, with D maybe TRBD2 (5 bases). Trimming took off 0 bases at V and 6 bases at J, with 16 bases between the two ends. In germline, CDR1 is SGHRS, CDR2 YFSETQ. This CDR3 has 16 residues. The CDR3 is CASSLETTWSGNIQYF. Here the CDR3 DNA reads TGCGCCAGCAGCTTGGAGACTACCTGGTCTGGAAACATTCAGTACTTC.

This clonotype was recorded many times. V usage is TRBV4-2 and J usage is TRBJ2-3, with TRBD2 identical over 7 bases. The CDR3 loop spans 13 amino acids. V was clipped by 3 bases and J by 6 bases; unmatched bases: 3. From germline, CDR1 is LGHNA and CDR2 YNFKEQ. Here the CDR3 reads CASSHPGRDTQYF. The CDR3 coding sequence is TGTGCCAGCAGCCACCCCGGGAGGGATACGCAGTATTTT.

The V call is TRBV27, the J call TRBJ2-5, with a weak D call TRBD1 (6 bases). The CDR3 runs to 16 residues. Trimming removed 5 bases from V and 5 bases from J, with 21 bases in between. The germline V gene has CDR1 MNHEY and CDR2 SMNVEV (reference sequence). In nucleotides, the CDR3 is TGTGCCAGCAGTCCACGAGCGCAGGGGATTAGGGAGACCCAGTACTTC. Its protein product is CASSPRAQGIRETQYF.

The chain is built from TRBV19 and TRBJ2-2; weak D call: TRBD1 (5 bases). There are 15 residues in the CDR3. Trimming took 2 bases from V and 5 from J, leaving 12 bases between them. The germline V gene has CDR1 LNHDA and CDR2 SQIVND (reference sequence). CDR3 protein: CASSIFEGVTGELFF. Written as DNA, the CDR3 is TGTGCCAGTAGTATATTTGAAGGGGTAACCGGGGAGCTGTTTTTT.

This clonotype was picked up many times. The rearrangement joins TRBV7-9 to TRBJ2-1; D is unresolved. The V end was cut by 5 bases, the J end by 10 bases, with 12 bases between. Germline CDR1 and CDR2: SEHNR and FQNEAQ (reference sequence). The CDR3 consists of 12 residues. As DNA, the CDR3 is TGTGCCAGCAGCGGAGTCGAAGAAGAGCAGTTCTTC. It yields the protein CASSGVEEEQFF.

This clonotype was found many times. V gene TRBV5-1 combines with J gene TRBJ2-1; no firm D call. In germline, CDR1 is SGHRS, CDR2 YFSETQ. V was pared by 0 bases and J by 8 bases, with 6 bases between. The CDR3 has 12 residues. CDR3 DNA: TGCGCCAGCAGCTTGGGGGTGGATGAGCAGTTCTTC. Translation: CASSLGVDEQFF.

This clonotype showed up just a few times. V and J are TRBV28 and TRBJ2-7; D is undetermined. Deletions cut 3 bases from V and 3 bases from J, with 12 bases between. The V gene's germline CDR1 is MDHEN and CDR2 SYDVKM. CDR3 length: 14 residues. Here the CDR3 reads CASSFRDFIYEQYF. The CDR3 region has the DNA TGTGCCAGCAGTTTCCGCGACTTCATCTACGAGCAGTACTTC.

In this sample, this clonotype turned up a few times. The genes are TRBV7-9 and TRBJ2-7, with TRBD1 matching over 8 bases. Looked up from germline, CDR1 is SEHNR and CDR2 is FQNEAQ (reference sequence). The CDR3 sequence is 16 residues long. The V gene end was trimmed by 0 bases and the J gene end by 0 bases; junction bases not matched to a gene: 4. The CDR3 DNA reads as TGTGCCAGCAGCTTAGCCCCGGGACAGGACTCCTACGAGCAGTACTTC. It encodes CASSLAPGQDSYEQYF.